This TCR beta chain was recorded in a study of T-cell reconstitution after alpha-beta-depleted transplantation in children. Trimming removed 4 bases from V and 0 bases from J, with 23 bases in between. The V gene's germline CDR1 is LNHNV and CDR2 YYDKDF (reference sequence). CDR3 length equals 19 residues. It was with unique molecular identifiers that the TCRbeta library was prepared. TCRdb independently ran MiXCR on the PCR reads; one entry per CDR3 protein. The sample carries about 600,000 distinct CDR3 sequences, 10% to 13% recorded once. This clonotype turned up a few times. The chain employs TRBV15 and TRBJ2-3; the D gene is possibly TRBD2 (6 bases). Sequenced material: PBMCs from the stem cell graft donor, taken from the stem cell graft. This clonotype was sampled from a human donor who donated a stem cell graft to a child with acute myeloid leukemia. The CDR3 DNA reads TGTGCCACCAGCACCCGACTAGGTTCCGACTTTGCTAGCACAGATACGCAGTATTTT. The encoded protein is CATSTRLGSDFASTDTQYF.